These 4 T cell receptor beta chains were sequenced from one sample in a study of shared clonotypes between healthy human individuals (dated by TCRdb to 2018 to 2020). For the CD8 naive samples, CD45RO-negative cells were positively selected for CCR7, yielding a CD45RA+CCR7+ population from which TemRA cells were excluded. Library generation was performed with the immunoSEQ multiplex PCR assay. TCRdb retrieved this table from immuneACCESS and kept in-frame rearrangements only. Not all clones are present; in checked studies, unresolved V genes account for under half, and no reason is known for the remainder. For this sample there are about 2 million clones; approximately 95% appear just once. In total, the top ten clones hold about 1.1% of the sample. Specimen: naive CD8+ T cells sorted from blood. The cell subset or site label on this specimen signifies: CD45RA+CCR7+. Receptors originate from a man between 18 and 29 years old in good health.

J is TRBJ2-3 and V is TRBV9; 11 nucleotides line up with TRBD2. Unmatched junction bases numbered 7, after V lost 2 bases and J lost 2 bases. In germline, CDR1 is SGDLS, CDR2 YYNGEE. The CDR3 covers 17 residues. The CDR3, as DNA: TGTGCCAGCAGCGTTCCACTAGCGGGAGATCCCACAGATACGCAGTATTTT. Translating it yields CASSVPLAGDPTDTQYF.

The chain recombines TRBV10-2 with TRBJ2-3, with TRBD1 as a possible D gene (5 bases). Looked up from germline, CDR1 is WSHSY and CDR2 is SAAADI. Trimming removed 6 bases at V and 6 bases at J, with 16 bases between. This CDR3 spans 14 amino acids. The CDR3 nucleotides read TGCGCCAGCAGGGAAGGGGCACGGGCGGATACGCAGTATTTT. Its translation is CASREGARADTQYF.

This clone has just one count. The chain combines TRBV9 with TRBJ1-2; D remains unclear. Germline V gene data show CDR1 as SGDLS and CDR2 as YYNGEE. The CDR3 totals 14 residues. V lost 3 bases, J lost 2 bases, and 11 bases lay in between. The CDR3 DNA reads TGTGCCAGCAGCGGGGGTTGGCAGAACTATGGCTACACCTTC. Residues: CASSGGWQNYGYTF.

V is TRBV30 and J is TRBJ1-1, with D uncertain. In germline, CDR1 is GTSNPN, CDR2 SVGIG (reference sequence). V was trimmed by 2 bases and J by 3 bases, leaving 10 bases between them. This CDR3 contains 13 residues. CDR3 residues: CAWSPIGDTEAFF. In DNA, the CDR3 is TGTGCCTGGAGTCCCATCGGAGACACTGAAGCTTTCTTT. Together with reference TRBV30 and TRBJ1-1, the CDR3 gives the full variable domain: SQTIHQWPATLVQPVGSPLSLECTVEGTSNPNLYWYRQAAGRGLQLLFYSVGIGQISSEVPQNLSASRPQDRQFILSSKKLLLSDSGFYLCAWSPIGDTEAFFGQGTRLTVV.